The 27 T cell receptor beta chains below come from one sample, sequenced in a study of cytomegalovirus exposure and HLA in healthy donors. PCR was performed using 60 Vbeta and 13 Jbeta primers. The assay was immunoSEQ multiplex PCR, and TCRdb's table has in-frame clones only and misses some. Its clone listing holds about 140,000 clones. Sequenced input: PBMCs. Source of these receptors: a woman between 18 and 29 years old in good health and CMV-seronegative.

This rearrangement joins TRBV25-1 to TRBJ2-5, with 12 bases aligning to TRBD2. The J call may be incorrect, as the DNA end agrees better with TRBJ2-7. This CDR3 region has 18 residues. Germline values: CDR1 MGHDK, CDR2 SYGVNS. Written as DNA, the CDR3 is TGTGCCAGCAGTGACTCCGGGACTAGCGGGCTAAACTCCTACGAGCAGTACTTC. It translates to CASSDSGTSGLNSYEQYF.

The rearrangement joins TRBV5-4 to TRBJ1-2; D is perhaps TRBD1 (6 bases). There are 16 residues in the CDR3. V lost 0 bases and J 2 bases, leaving 14 bases between the germline ends. Germline V CDR1 and CDR2: SGHNT, YYREEE (reference sequence). This CDR3 is CASSLADRLPNYGYTF. The CDR3, as DNA: TGTGCCAGCAGCTTGGCCGACAGGCTTCCAAACTATGGCTACACCTTC.

The gene calls are TRBV2 and TRBJ2-1, with D possibly TRBD2 on 5 matching bases. Germline-derived CDR1 and CDR2 are SNHLY and FYNNEI. CDR3 length: 16 residues. Trimming stripped 4 bases from V and 7 bases from J, with 20 bases between. The CDR3 protein is CASSALPVGLANEQFF. CDR3 DNA: TGTGCCAGCAGTGCACTACCCGTTGGTTTAGCGAATGAGCAGTTCTTC.

The chain is built from TRBV15 and TRBJ2-7, with TRBD2 identical over 7 bases. Trimming cost V 5 bases and J 3 bases; bases outside gene matches: 16. The germline gives CDR1 LNHNV, CDR2 YYDKDF (reference sequence). The CDR3 contains 17 residues. CDR3 sequence: CATSVIPGLTSHYEQYF. In DNA form, the CDR3 reads TGTGCCACCAGCGTCATACCGGGACTAACGTCCCACTACGAGCAGTACTTC.

The chain combines TRBV7-9 with TRBJ2-5; 7 bases line up with TRBD2. Looked up from germline, CDR1 is SEHNR and CDR2 is FQNEAQ (reference sequence). This CDR3 has 16 amino acids. Trimming at V came to 3 bases and at J to 5 bases, leaving 12 bases not matched to a gene. DNA for the CDR3: TGTGCCAGCAGCTTTTCGACTAGTTCCGGGAGGGAGACCCAGTACTTC. Its protein product is CASSFSTSSGRETQYF.

CDR3 bases: TGTGCCAGCAGCTCCTGGGACAGCACTGAAGCTTTCTTT. The encoded protein is CASSSWDSTEAFF. The genes are TRBV7-9 and TRBJ1-1; TRBD1 aligns across 7 bases. The CDR3 consists of 13 residues. Trimming removed 4 bases from V and 4 bases from J; junction bases left unmatched: 3. Germline CDR1 reads SEHNR; CDR2 reads FQNEAQ (reference sequence).

The V call is TRBV7-8, the J call TRBJ2-1; D is uncertain. Germline CDR1 is SGHVS and CDR2 is FQNEAQ. V was cut by 7 bases and J by 10 bases, with 17 bases left in between. CDR3 length equals 13 residues. CDR3 DNA: TGTGCCAGCACCCCTAGACTCCCCAAAGAGCAGTTCTTC. Translating gives CASTPRLPKEQFF.

The chain has TRBV25-1 and TRBJ1-4; perhaps TRBD1 as D (5 bases). V shed 4 bases and J shed 6 bases, with 12 bases lying between them. Germline V gene data show CDR1 as MGHDK and CDR2 as SYGVNS. CDR3 length: 14 amino acids. In nucleotides, the CDR3 is TGTGCCAGCAGTGCACTGGACATTGATGAAAAACTGTTTTTT. It yields the protein CASSALDIDEKLFF.

The V and J genes are TRBV2 and TRBJ1-1; TRBD1 is a possible D gene (5 bases). Trimming left V 5 bases short and J 7 bases short, with 23 bases between. From germline, CDR1 is SNHLY and CDR2 FYNNEI. This CDR3 contains 16 residues. The CDR3, as DNA: TGTGCCAGCAGTCTAAGAGCGGGGGGGGGATTAGGTGAAGCTTTCTTT. This codes for CASSLRAGGGLGEAFF.

CDR3 coding DNA: TGCGCCAGCAGCCAAGAACAGGGGGATACGCAGTATTTT. It specifies CASSQEQGDTQYF. The chain employs TRBV4-1 and TRBJ2-3; 7 bases map to TRBD1. V lost 0 bases, J lost 6 bases, and 0 bases stayed unmatched. The CDR3 consists of 13 residues. CDR1 and CDR2 (germline): MGHRA, YSYEKL.

This rearrangement joins TRBV30 to TRBJ1-2, with 7 bases identical to TRBD1. CDR3 length equals 12 residues. Germline trimming cut 2 bases from V and 8 bases from J; bases unmatched to any gene: 5. Germline CDR1 is GTSNPN and CDR2 is SVGIG (reference sequence). DNA of the CDR3: TGTGCCTGGAGTTACAGGGGCCGGGGCTACACCTTC. It specifies CAWSYRGRGYTF.

V is TRBV2 and J is TRBJ2-5; 10 bases agree with TRBD1. Per germline, CDR1 SNHLY and CDR2 FYNNEI. The CDR3 extends over 13 amino acids. Trimming cost V 6 bases and J 4 bases; bases outside gene matches: 2. This chain's CDR3 is CASSRDRGETQYF. The CDR3 DNA is TGTGCCAGCAGCCGGGACAGGGGAGAGACCCAGTACTTC.

The genes are TRBV2 and TRBJ1-1, with 7 bases lining up with TRBD1. Germline V lookup: CDR1 SNHLY, CDR2 FYNNEI. Germline trimming cut 6 bases from V and 0 bases from J; bases unmatched to any gene: 4. The CDR3 contains 14 residues. The CDR3 here is CASRPGQLNTEAFF. CDR3 DNA sequence: TGTGCCAGCAGGCCGGGACAGCTGAACACTGAAGCTTTCTTT.

The CDR3 nucleotides read TGTGCCAGCAGCTTAGGGACAGGGGGTTCGTACGAGCAGTACGTC. Amino acid sequence: CASSLGTGGSYEQYV. This sequence joins TRBV6-1 and TRBJ2-7, with 11 positions matching TRBD1. The CDR3 totals 15 residues. CDR1 is MNHNS, CDR2 SASEGT, per germline. V shed 6 bases, J shed 4 bases, and the junction held 8 bases outside the gene matches.

The gene calls are TRBV12-5 and TRBJ1-3; 7 bases map to TRBD1. The V gene end was trimmed by 5 bases and the J gene end by 1 base; junction bases not matched to a gene: 11. Germline CDR1 reads LGHNT; CDR2 reads FRNRAP. The CDR3 length is 17 residues. The CDR3 loop reads CASGQDRTGQSGNTIYF. CDR3 nucleotides: TGTGCTAGTGGTCAGGATCGGACAGGACAATCTGGAAACACCATATATTTT.

This rearrangement joins TRBV10-3 to TRBJ1-4; D is ambiguous. V lost 6 bases and J 8 bases, leaving 13 bases between the germline ends. The CDR3 is 13 amino acids. Per germline, CDR1 ENHRY and CDR2 SYGVKD. The CDR3 sequence is CAIRGNGEEKLFF. As DNA, the CDR3 is TGTGCCATCAGGGGTAACGGAGAGGAAAAACTGTTTTTT.

The CDR3: CASSKGLAGVGNEQFF. CDR3 bases: TGTGCCAGCAGTAAAGGACTAGCGGGAGTCGGGAATGAGCAGTTCTTC. The chain links TRBV7-9 to TRBJ2-1; 13 bases fit TRBD2. CDR1 and CDR2 from the germline V gene are SEHNR and FQNEAQ (reference sequence). V shed 6 bases and J 7 bases; nucleotides not matched to a gene: 9. This CDR3 contains 16 residues.

The V gene is TRBV5-1, the J gene TRBJ1-2; D is possibly TRBD1 (5 bases). The CDR3 length is 16 residues. CDR1 is SGHRS, CDR2 YFSETQ, per germline. V lost 4 bases, J lost 3 bases, and 19 bases lay in between. CDR3 DNA sequence: TGCGCCAGCAGCCTTGAACAGGCGGCTCGTCACTATGGCTACACCTTC. As protein: CASSLEQAARHYGYTF.

The V and J genes are TRBV15 and TRBJ1-1, with 8 bases that match TRBD1. This CDR3 comprises 16 residues. Trimming at V came to 3 bases and at J to 3 bases, leaving 9 bases not matched to a gene. Germline V gene lookup returns CDR1 LNHNV and CDR2 YYDKDF (reference sequence). CDR3 sequence: CATSRRDRIIDTEAFF. The CDR3 DNA follows: TGTGCCACCAGCAGGAGGGACAGGATAATAGACACTGAAGCTTTCTTT. Filled out from reference TRBV15 and TRBJ1-1, the complete variable domain reads DAMVIQNPRYQVTQFGKPVTLSCSQTLNHNVMYWYQQKSSQAPKLLFHYYDKDFNNEADTPDNFQSRRPNTSFCFLDIRSPGLGDTAMYLCATSRRDRIIDTEAFFGQGTRLTVV.

V usage is TRBV6-1 and J usage is TRBJ1-2; no clear D. The CDR3 totals 15 residues. The germline V and J ends were trimmed by 3 bases and 4 bases, with 15 bases remaining between them. The germline V gene has CDR1 MNHNS and CDR2 SASEGT. For the CDR3, the DNA is TGTGCCAGCAGTGATTATATAACAGTGGGCTATGGCTACACCTTC. The encoded protein is CASSDYITVGYGYTF.

The chain uses TRBV7-4 and TRBJ2-1; weak D call: TRBD2 (6 bases). Germline loops: CDR1 SGHVT, CDR2 SQSDAQ. This CDR3 has 17 amino acids. Trimming shortened V by 2 bases and J by 4 bases, and 18 bases separated the two germline ends. CDR3 amino acids: CASSLKVVAVRYNEQFF. For the CDR3, the DNA is TGTGCCAGCAGCTTAAAGGTGGTAGCGGTCAGATACAATGAGCAGTTCTTC.

This rearrangement joins TRBV5-1 to TRBJ2-1, with D perhaps matching TRBD2 (5 bases). V was shortened by 4 bases and J by 6 bases, with 11 bases between the two germline ends. This CDR3 is built from 13 residues. CDR1 is SGHRS, CDR2 YFSETQ, per germline. In nucleotides, the CDR3 is TGCGCCAGCAGCATGACTATTGCCAATGAGCAGTTCTTC. Protein sequence: CASSMTIANEQFF.

The chain links TRBV5-1 to TRBJ2-7; weak D call: TRBD2 (5 bases). V shed 4 bases and J shed 5 bases, with 10 bases lying between them. Germline V gives CDR1 SGHRS, CDR2 YFSETQ. The CDR3 loop spans 12 amino acids. The CDR3 DNA reads as TGCGCCAGCAGCGGTTCGGGAAACGAGCAGTACGTC. It encodes CASSGSGNEQYV.

The CDR3 DNA follows: TGTGCCAGCAGTTACAGTGGGACAGGGATCACCTACGAGCAGTACTTC. This translates into CASSYSGTGITYEQYF. The chain has TRBV6-5 and TRBJ2-7; 9 nucleotides agree with TRBD1. The ends lost 2 bases at V and 2 bases at J; junction bases unmatched: 7. The CDR3 length is 16 residues. Germline V gives CDR1 MNHEY, CDR2 SVGAGI.

The chain links TRBV12-5 to TRBJ2-7; the D is unclear. This CDR3 is 11 amino acids long. V lost 9 bases and J 6 bases, leaving 12 bases between the germline ends. The germline V gene has CDR1 LGHNT and CDR2 FRNRAP. The CDR3 region has the DNA TGTGCTAGCGCCATCCTCGGCGAGCAGTACTTC. It yields the protein CASAILGEQYF.

This chain links TRBV5-1 with TRBJ1-1; 7 bases are shared with TRBD1. The CDR3 loop spans 15 amino acids. Germline trimming cut 7 bases from V and 1 base from J; bases unmatched to any gene: 10. Germline V gene sequence: CDR1 SGHRS, CDR2 YFSETQ. CDR3 DNA sequence: TGCGCCAGCGGACCCGTACAGGGGACGAACACTGAAGCTTTCTTT. This gives the protein CASGPVQGTNTEAFF. The full variable domain, rest sourced from reference TRBV5-1 and TRBJ1-1, is KAGVTQTPRYLIKTRGQQVTLSCSPISGHRSVSWYQQTPGQGLQFLFEYFSETQRNKGNFPGRFSGRQFSNSRSEMNVSTLELGDSALYLCASGPVQGTNTEAFFGQGTRLTVV.

CDR3 in DNA: TGTGCCAGTAGTATCGGGAGGCAGGGGCCCAGCTCCTACAATGAGCAGTTCTTC. Amino acids: CASSIGRQGPSSYNEQFF. The chain recombines TRBV19 with TRBJ2-1, with a tentative D call TRBD2 (7 bases). Germline loops: CDR1 LNHDA, CDR2 SQIVND (reference sequence). CDR3 size: 18 residues. V shed 3 bases and J shed 0 bases, with 18 bases lying between them.